The 22 T cell receptor beta chains in this list originate from one sample, sequenced in a study of circulating and synovial CD4+ cells in juvenile arthritis. Repertoires were generated with immunoSEQ multiplex PCR, while TCRdb's copy carries only in-frame clones and drops some. The sample has tens of thousands of clones, roughly 95% seen once. Sequenced material: CD4+ T cells from blood. These receptors were collected from a human donor with juvenile idiopathic arthritis.

V gene TRBV28 combines with J gene TRBJ2-7; no reliable D call. The CDR3 sequence is 14 residues long. Germline loops: CDR1 MDHEN, CDR2 SYDVKM. Trimming took 3 bases from V and 4 from J, leaving 13 bases between them. The CDR3 sequence: CASSFMSPRYEQYF. The DNA for the CDR3 is TGTGCCAGCAGTTTTATGAGCCCGAGATACGAGCAGTACTTC. The full variable domain, rest sourced from reference TRBV28 and TRBJ2-7, is DVKVTQSSRYLVKRTGEKVFLECVQDMDHENMFWYRQDPGLGLRLIYFSYDVKMKEKGDIPEGYSVSREKKERFSLILESASTNQTSMYLCASSFMSPRYEQYFGPGTRLTVT.

The chain has TRBV9 and TRBJ2-2; the D gene is possibly TRBD1 (5 bases). This CDR3 region has 15 residues. V dropped 3 bases and J dropped 5 bases, with 14 bases sitting between them. CDR1 and CDR2 (germline): SGDLS, YYNGEE. The CDR3 DNA reads TGTGCCAGCAGCGCCCAGGGTCTACAAACCGGGGAGCTGTTTTTT. Amino acid sequence: CASSAQGLQTGELFF. The full variable domain, in which reference TRBV9 and TRBJ2-2 provide the parts outside the CDR3, is DSGVTQTPKHLITATGQRVTLRCSPRSGDLSVYWYQQSLDQGLQFLIQYYNGEERAKGNILERFSAQQFPDLHSELNLSSLELGDSALYFCASSAQGLQTGELFFGEGSRLTVL.

This sequence joins TRBV19 and TRBJ2-5; 7 bases match TRBD1. The V and J ends lost 4 bases and 5 bases, in that order; junction bases with no gene match: 7. Germline lookup yields CDR1 LNHDA and CDR2 SQIVND (reference sequence). The CDR3 spans 14 residues. Here the CDR3 reads CASSTRQGGETQYF. The CDR3, as DNA: TGTGCCAGTAGTACTCGACAGGGTGGGGAGACCCAGTACTTC.

This chain uses TRBV2 with TRBJ1-2, with 8 bases lining up with TRBD1. Germline V gene data show CDR1 as SNHLY and CDR2 as FYNNEI. V was pared by 2 bases and J by 7 bases, with 6 bases of the junction left unmatched. CDR3 length: 14 amino acids. CDR3 DNA: TGTGCCAGCAGTGAACGACAGGGGATGAGTGGCTACACCTTC. It yields the protein CASSERQGMSGYTF.

In DNA, the CDR3 is TGCGCCAGCAGCCAGAGCAGGGGCAGGGCCACTGAAGCTTTCTTT. Its translation: CASSQSRGRATEAFF. V and J are TRBV4-1 and TRBJ1-1, with a tentative D call TRBD1 (6 bases). The CDR3 has 15 residues. Germline assignment: CDR1 MGHRA and CDR2 YSYEKL. V lost 3 bases and J lost 4, with 15 bases in between.

CDR3 sequence (DNA): TGTGCCAGTAGTTTACAGCGCAATCAGCCCCAGCATTTT. Residues: CASSLQRNQPQHF. V is TRBV19 and J is TRBJ1-5; the D is unclear. Between the trimmed V and J ends, which lost 5 bases and 2 bases, there was a span of 7 bases. The CDR3 consists of 13 residues. The germline V gene has CDR1 LNHDA and CDR2 SQIVND (reference sequence).

This sequence joins TRBV28 and TRBJ1-2, with D possibly TRBD1 on 6 matching bases. Germline CDR1 MDHEN, CDR2 SYDVKM. V lost 2 bases to trimming and J lost 2 bases, with 15 bases between them. The CDR3 length is 16 residues. The CDR3 DNA reads TGTGCCAGCAGTTTACAGCTGGGGGGGCAAAACTATGGCTACACCTTC. It specifies CASSLQLGGQNYGYTF.

The V and J genes are TRBV7-9 and TRBJ2-7, with a weak D call TRBD1 (6 bases). CDR3 length equals 15 residues. Germline V CDR1 and CDR2: SEHNR, FQNEAQ (reference sequence). Trimming removed 4 bases from V and 0 bases from J, with 13 bases in between. The CDR3 is CASSYQTGRSYEQYF. The CDR3 DNA reads as TGTGCCAGCAGCTATCAGACAGGCCGCTCCTACGAGCAGTACTTC.

V usage is TRBV30 and J usage is TRBJ2-4, with 8 positions matching TRBD2. The CDR3 is 13 amino acids. CDR1 is GTSNPN and CDR2 is SVGIG in the germline V gene (reference sequence). J was trimmed by 15 bases and V by 1 base; bases with no gene match: 11. DNA of the CDR3: TGTGCCTGGAGTGGGGCTAGCGGGCTGTGGCGGTACTTC. Residues: CAWSGASGLWRYF.

A single count supports this clone. The chain carries TRBV2 and TRBJ2-1, with 7 bases matching TRBD2. J was trimmed by 9 bases and V by 7 bases; bases with no gene match: 9. Germline loops: CDR1 SNHLY, CDR2 FYNNEI. The CDR3 is 13 residues long. CDR3 sequence: CASKAGVSGEQFF. The CDR3 DNA reads TGTGCCAGCAAGGCGGGAGTGAGCGGTGAGCAGTTCTTC.

The chain links TRBV27 to TRBJ1-2; 8 nucleotides align to TRBD1. J lost 9 bases, V lost 3 bases, and 9 bases had no gene match. Germline CDR1 and CDR2: MNHEY and SMNVEV (reference sequence). The CDR3 has 14 amino acids. The DNA of the CDR3 is TGTGCCAGCAGTTTCACACGGACAGGGATGAGCTACACCTTC. Protein: CASSFTRTGMSYTF.

This chain uses TRBV5-6 with TRBJ2-3; D gene ambiguous. The CDR3 has 13 amino acids. Germline CDR1 SGHDT, CDR2 YYEEEE. V dropped 0 bases and J dropped 9 bases, with 11 bases sitting between them. The CDR3 loop is CASSLASPPTQYF. The CDR3 DNA is TGTGCCAGCAGCTTGGCCTCTCCCCCCACGCAGTATTTT. Based on the CDR3 plus reference TRBV5-6 and TRBJ2-3, the full variable domain is DAGVTQSPTHLIKTRGQQVTLRCSPKSGHDTVSWYQQALGQGPQFIFQYYEEEERQRGNFPDRFSGHQFPNYSSELNVNALLLGDSALYLCASSLASPPTQYFGPGTRLTVL.

This chain joins TRBV18 and TRBJ2-2, with 8 bases aligning to TRBD1. The CDR3 length is 15 residues. V lost 5 bases and J lost 0; bases outside the gene matches: 2. Germline V gives CDR1 KGHSH, CDR2 LQKENI. The DNA of the CDR3 is TGTGCCAGCTCAGGACAGGGCTCGAACACCGGGGAGCTGTTTTTT. It is translated as CASSGQGSNTGELFF.

The rearrangement joins TRBV19 to TRBJ2-1; 10 bases line up with TRBD2. Germline V gives CDR1 LNHDA, CDR2 SQIVND (reference sequence). V shed 2 bases and J 3 bases; nucleotides not matched to a gene: 4. CDR3 length: 16 residues. CDR3 DNA sequence: TGTGCCAGTAGTATAATCGCTAGCGGGAGCTACAATGAGCAGTTCTTC. Protein product: CASSIIASGSYNEQFF.

The V and J genes are TRBV5-1 and TRBJ2-2, with D possibly TRBD1 on 7 matching bases. Germline values: CDR1 SGHRS, CDR2 YFSETQ. Trimming stripped 0 bases from V and 4 bases from J, with 16 bases between. The CDR3 is 17 residues long. CDR3 sequence reads: CASSLATGEAFTGELFF. The CDR3, as DNA: TGCGCCAGCAGCTTGGCCACAGGGGAGGCCTTCACCGGGGAGCTGTTTTTT. Combining the CDR3 with reference TRBV5-1 and TRBJ2-2 gives the whole variable domain KAGVTQTPRYLIKTRGQQVTLSCSPISGHRSVSWYQQTPGQGLQFLFEYFSETQRNKGNFPGRFSGRQFSNSRSEMNVSTLELGDSALYLCASSLATGEAFTGELFFGEGSRLTVL.

The gene calls are TRBV7-8 and TRBJ2-5; 12 bases fit TRBD1. The CDR3 consists of 15 residues. CDR1 SGHVS and CDR2 FQNEAQ come from the germline V gene. The junction had 1 base not matched to a gene; V was cut back by 1 base and J by 4 bases. CDR3 sequence reads: CASSLGGQGAETQYF. CDR3 coding DNA: TGTGCCAGCAGCTTAGGGGGACAGGGGGCAGAGACCCAGTACTTC. The whole variable domain, remainder taken from reference TRBV7-8 and TRBJ2-5, is GAGVSQSPRYKVAKRGQDVALRCDPISGHVSLFWYQQALGQGPEFLTYFQNEAQLDKSGLPSDRFFAERPEGSVSTLKIQRTQQEDSAVYLCASSLGGQGAETQYFGPGTRLLVL.

V gene TRBV28 combines with J gene TRBJ1-2, with D unresolved. V lost 4 bases, J lost 7 bases, and 16 bases lay in between. The CDR3 has 14 residues. CDR1 and CDR2 (germline): MDHEN, SYDVKM. The CDR3 reads CASSSPGSGSGYTF. CDR3 sequence (DNA): TGTGCCAGCAGTTCCCCGGGATCGGGCTCTGGCTACACCTTC.

V usage is TRBV7-2 and J usage is TRBJ2-1; tentatively, D is TRBD1 (5 bases). Trimming left V 1 base short and J 12 bases short, with 13 bases between. The CDR3 is 13 residues long. Germline V gives CDR1 SGHTA, CDR2 FQGNSA. CDR3 amino acids: CASSLENPQGQFF. As DNA, the CDR3 is TGTGCCAGCAGCTTAGAGAATCCCCAGGGGCAGTTCTTC.

The chain has TRBV9 and TRBJ2-3; tentative D call: TRBD2 (6 bases). The V end lost 0 bases, the J end lost 5 bases, and 10 bases lay between the germline ends. Germline CDR1 is SGDLS and CDR2 is YYNGEE. This CDR3 comprises 14 residues. The CDR3 reads CASSVARGIDTQYF. DNA of the CDR3: TGTGCCAGCAGCGTAGCTCGCGGGATAGATACGCAGTATTTT. Full variable domain (outside the CDR3, taken from reference TRBV9 and TRBJ2-3): DSGVTQTPKHLITATGQRVTLRCSPRSGDLSVYWYQQSLDQGLQFLIQYYNGEERAKGNILERFSAQQFPDLHSELNLSSLELGDSALYFCASSVARGIDTQYFGPGTRLTVL.

The table lists this clone with a count of one. This sequence joins TRBV7-2 and TRBJ2-7, with a tentative D call TRBD2 (6 bases). The V and J ends lost 0 bases and 0 bases respectively, with 6 bases between them. CDR3 length equals 14 residues. The germline V gene encodes CDR1 SGHTA and CDR2 FQGNSA. The CDR3 protein is CASSLAGGSYEQYF. The DNA for the CDR3 is TGTGCCAGCAGCTTAGCGGGGGGCTCCTACGAGCAGTACTTC.

The chain employs TRBV18 and TRBJ2-5, with D maybe TRBD2 (6 bases). Germline CDR1 reads KGHSH; CDR2 reads LQKENI. The CDR3 length is 15 residues. V was trimmed by 3 bases and J by 4 bases, leaving 15 bases between them. The CDR3 DNA reads TGTGCCAGCTCACCGATCCTGACTAGTGGAGAGACCCAGTACTTC. This sequence encodes CASSPILTSGETQYF.

The rearrangement joins TRBV7-3 to TRBJ2-6; perhaps TRBD1 as D (5 bases). Germline-derived CDR1 and CDR2 are SGHTA and FQGTGA. Trimming removed 2 bases from V and 2 bases from J, with 7 bases in between. CDR3 length: 15 amino acids. The CDR3 DNA is TGTGCCAGCAGCTTATGGGGCCCTGGGGCCAACGTCCTGACTTTC. It encodes CASSLWGPGANVLTF.